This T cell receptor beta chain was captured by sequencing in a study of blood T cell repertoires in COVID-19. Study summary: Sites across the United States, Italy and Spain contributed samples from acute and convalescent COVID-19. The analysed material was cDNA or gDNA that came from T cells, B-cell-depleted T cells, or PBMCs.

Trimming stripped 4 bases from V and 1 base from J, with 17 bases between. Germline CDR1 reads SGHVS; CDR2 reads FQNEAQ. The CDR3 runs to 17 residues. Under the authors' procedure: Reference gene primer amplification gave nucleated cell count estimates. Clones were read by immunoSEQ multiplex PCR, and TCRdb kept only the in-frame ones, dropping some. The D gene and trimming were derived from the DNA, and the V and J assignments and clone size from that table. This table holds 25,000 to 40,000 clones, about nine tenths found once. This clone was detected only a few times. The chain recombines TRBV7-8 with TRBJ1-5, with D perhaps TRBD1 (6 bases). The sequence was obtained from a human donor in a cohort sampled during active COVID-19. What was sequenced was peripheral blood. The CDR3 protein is CASSSSQGSVSNQPQHF. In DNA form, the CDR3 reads TGTGCCAGCAGCTCTAGCCAGGGGTCAGTAAGCAATCAGCCCCAGCATTTT. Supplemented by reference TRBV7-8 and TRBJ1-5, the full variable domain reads GAGVSQSPRYKVAKRGQDVALRCDPISGHVSLFWYQQALGQGPEFLTYFQNEAQLDKSGLPSDRFFAERPEGSVSTLKIQRTQQEDSAVYLCASSSSQGSVSNQPQHFGDGTRLSIL.